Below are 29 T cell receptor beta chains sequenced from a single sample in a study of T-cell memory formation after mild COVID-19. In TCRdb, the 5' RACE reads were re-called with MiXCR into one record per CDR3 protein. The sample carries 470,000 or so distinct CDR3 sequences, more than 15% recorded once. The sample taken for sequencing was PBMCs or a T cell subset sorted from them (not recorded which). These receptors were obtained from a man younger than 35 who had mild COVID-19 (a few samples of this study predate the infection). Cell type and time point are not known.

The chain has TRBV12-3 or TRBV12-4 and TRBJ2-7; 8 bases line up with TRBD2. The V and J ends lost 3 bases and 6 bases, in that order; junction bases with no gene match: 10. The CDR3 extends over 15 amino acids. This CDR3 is CASSLSGGSMSEQYV. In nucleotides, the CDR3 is TGTGCCAGCAGTTTGTCGGGGGGGTCGATGAGCGAGCAGTACGTC.

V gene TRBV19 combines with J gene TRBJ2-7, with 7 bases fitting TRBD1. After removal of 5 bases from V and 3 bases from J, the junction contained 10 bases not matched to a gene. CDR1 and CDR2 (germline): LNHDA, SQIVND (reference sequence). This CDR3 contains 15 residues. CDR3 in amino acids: CASSRNSRDSYEQYF. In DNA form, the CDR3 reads TGTGCCAGTAGTCGTAACTCTCGGGACAGCTACGAGCAGTACTTC.

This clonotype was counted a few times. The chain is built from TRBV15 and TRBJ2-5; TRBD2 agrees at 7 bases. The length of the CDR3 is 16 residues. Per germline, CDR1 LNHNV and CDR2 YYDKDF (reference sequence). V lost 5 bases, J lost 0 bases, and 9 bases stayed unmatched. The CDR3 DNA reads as TGTGCCACCAGCCGGGCCCTGGGAGGGTACCAAGAGACCCAGTACTTC. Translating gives CATSRALGGYQETQYF.

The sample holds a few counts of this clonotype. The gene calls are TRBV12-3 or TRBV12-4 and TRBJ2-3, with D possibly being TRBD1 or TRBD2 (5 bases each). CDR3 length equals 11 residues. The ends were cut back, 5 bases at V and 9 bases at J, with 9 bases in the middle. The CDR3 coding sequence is TGTGCCAGCAGTCGGGGACCCACGCAGTATTTT. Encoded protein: CASSRGPTQYF.

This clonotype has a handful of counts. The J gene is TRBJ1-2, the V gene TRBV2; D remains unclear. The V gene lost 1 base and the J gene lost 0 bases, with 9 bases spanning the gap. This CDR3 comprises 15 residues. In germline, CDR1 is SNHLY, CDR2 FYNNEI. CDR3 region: CASSEGQKANYGYTF. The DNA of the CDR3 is TGTGCCAGCAGTGAAGGTCAGAAAGCTAACTATGGCTACACCTTC.

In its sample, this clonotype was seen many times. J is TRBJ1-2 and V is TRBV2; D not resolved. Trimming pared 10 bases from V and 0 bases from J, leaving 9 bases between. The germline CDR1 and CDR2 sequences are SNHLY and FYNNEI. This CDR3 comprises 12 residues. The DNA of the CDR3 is TGTGCCACCTCCGAAGCTAACTATGGCTACACCTTC. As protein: CATSEANYGYTF.

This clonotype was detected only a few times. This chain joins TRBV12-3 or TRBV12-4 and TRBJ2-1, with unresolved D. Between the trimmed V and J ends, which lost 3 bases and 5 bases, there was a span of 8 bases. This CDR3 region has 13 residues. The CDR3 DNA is TGTGCCAGCAGTTTTGGAGCAAACAATGAGCAGTTCTTC. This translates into CASSFGANNEQFF.

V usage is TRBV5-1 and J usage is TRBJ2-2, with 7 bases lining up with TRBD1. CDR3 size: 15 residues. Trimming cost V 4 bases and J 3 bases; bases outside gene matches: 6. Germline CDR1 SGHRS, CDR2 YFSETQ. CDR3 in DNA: TGCGCCAGCAGCGGAAGGGGGCCGGACACCGGGGAGCTGTTTTTT. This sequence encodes CASSGRGPDTGELFF.

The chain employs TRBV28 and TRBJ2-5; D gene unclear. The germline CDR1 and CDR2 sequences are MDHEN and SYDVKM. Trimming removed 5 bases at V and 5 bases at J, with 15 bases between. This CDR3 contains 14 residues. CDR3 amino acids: CASSLEVRWETQYF. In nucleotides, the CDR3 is TGTGCCAGCAGTCTGGAAGTCCGGTGGGAGACCCAGTACTTC.

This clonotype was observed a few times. Here the CDR3 reads CASSQEGSSPLHF. The CDR3 region has the DNA TGTGCCAGCAGCCAAGAGGGAAGTTCACCCCTCCACTTT. The genes are TRBV3-1 and TRBJ1-6; no clear D gene. Germline CDR1 reads LGHDT; CDR2 reads YNNKEL (reference sequence). CDR3 length: 13 residues. V gave up 0 bases and J gave up 9 bases, with 6 bases separating them. Variable domain in full (rest from reference TRBV3-1 and TRBJ1-6): DTAVSQTPKYLVTQMGNDKSIKCEQNLGHDTMYWYKQDSKKFLKIMFSYNNKELIINETVPNRFSPKSPDKAHLNLHINSLELGDSAVYFCASSQEGSSPLHFGNGTRLTVT.

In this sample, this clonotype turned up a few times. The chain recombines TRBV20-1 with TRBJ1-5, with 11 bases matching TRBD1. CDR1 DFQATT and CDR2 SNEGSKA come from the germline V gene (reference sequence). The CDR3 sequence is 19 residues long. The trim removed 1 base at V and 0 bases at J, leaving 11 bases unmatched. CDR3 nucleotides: TGCAGTGCTAGAGGGTCGGAGGGACAGGGGGGGACTAGCAATCAGCCCCAGCATTTT. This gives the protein CSARGSEGQGGTSNQPQHF.

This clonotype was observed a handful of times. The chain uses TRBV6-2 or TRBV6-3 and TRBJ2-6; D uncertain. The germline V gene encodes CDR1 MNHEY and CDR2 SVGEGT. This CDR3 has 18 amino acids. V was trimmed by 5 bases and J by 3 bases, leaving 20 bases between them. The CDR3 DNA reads TGTGCCAGCAGTCCCTCCTCCGGGCCCATTTTTGGGGCCAACGTCCTGACTTTC. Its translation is CASSPSSGPIFGANVLTF.

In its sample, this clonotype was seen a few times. The CDR3 DNA reads TGCGCCAGCAGCTTGGGGACAGGGGGAGAATGGACTAATGAAAAACTGTTTTTT. Its translation is CASSLGTGGEWTNEKLFF. The chain employs TRBV5-1 and TRBJ1-4; 10 bases match TRBD1. Germline trimming cut 0 bases from V and 2 bases from J; bases unmatched to any gene: 7. The CDR3 spans 18 residues. Germline V lookup: CDR1 SGHRS, CDR2 YFSETQ.

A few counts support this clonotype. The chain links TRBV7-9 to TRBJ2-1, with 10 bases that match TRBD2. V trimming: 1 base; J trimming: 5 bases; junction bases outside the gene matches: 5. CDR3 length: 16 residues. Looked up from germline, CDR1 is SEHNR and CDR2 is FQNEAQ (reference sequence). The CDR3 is CASSLVLAGGDNEQFF. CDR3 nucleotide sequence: TGTGCCAGCAGCTTAGTTTTAGCGGGGGGCGACAATGAGCAGTTCTTC. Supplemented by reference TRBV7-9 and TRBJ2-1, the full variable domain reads DTGVSQNPRHKITKRGQNVTFRCDPISEHNRLYWYRQTLGQGPEFLTYFQNEAQLEKSRLLSDRFSAERPKGSFSTLEIQRTEQGDSAMYLCASSLVLAGGDNEQFFGPGTRLTVL.

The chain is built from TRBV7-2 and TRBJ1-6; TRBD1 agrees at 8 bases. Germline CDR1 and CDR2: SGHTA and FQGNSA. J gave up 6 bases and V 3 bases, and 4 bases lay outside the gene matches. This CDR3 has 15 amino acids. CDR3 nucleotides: TGTGCCAGCAGCTTGGGGGACAGGCGTAATTCACCCCTCCACTTT. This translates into CASSLGDRRNSPLHF.

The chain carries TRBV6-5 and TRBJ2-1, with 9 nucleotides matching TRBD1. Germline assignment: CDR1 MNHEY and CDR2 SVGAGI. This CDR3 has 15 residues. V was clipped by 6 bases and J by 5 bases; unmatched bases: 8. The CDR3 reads CASRKQGAGNNEQFF. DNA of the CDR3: TGTGCCAGCAGAAAACAGGGGGCCGGGAACAATGAGCAGTTCTTC.

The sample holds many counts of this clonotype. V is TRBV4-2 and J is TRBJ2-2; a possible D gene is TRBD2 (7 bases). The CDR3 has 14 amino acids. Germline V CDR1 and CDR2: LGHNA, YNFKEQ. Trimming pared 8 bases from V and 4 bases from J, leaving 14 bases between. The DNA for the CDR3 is TGTGCCAGCTCCCGGGGGGCGGTCACCGGGGAGCTGTTTTTT. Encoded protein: CASSRGAVTGELFF.

The CDR3 sequence is CASSLAVGNTIYF. The DNA of the CDR3 is TGTGCCAGCAGCTTAGCGGTGGGAAACACCATATATTTT. J is TRBJ1-3 and V is TRBV7-6, with D unresolved. In germline, CDR1 is SGHVS, CDR2 FNYEAQ. Trimming took 0 bases from V and 4 from J, leaving 4 bases between them. The CDR3 spans 13 residues.

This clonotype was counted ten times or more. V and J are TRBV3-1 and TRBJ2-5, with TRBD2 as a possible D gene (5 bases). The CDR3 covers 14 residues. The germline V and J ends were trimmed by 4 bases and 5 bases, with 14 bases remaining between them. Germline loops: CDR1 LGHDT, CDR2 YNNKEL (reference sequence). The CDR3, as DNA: TGTGCCAGCAGCCTCGATGGTAGGAGGGAGACCCAGTACTTC. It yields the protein CASSLDGRRETQYF.

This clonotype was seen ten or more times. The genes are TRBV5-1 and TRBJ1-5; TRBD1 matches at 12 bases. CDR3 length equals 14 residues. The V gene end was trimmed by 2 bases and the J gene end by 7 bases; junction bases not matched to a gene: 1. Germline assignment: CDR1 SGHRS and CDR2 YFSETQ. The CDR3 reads CASSFGTGGQPQHF. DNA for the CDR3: TGCGCCAGCAGCTTCGGGACAGGGGGCCAGCCCCAGCATTTT.

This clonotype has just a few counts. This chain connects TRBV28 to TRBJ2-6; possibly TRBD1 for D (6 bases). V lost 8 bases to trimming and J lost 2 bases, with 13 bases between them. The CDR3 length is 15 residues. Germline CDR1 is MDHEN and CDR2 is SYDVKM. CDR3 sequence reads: CASGTPGAGANVLTF. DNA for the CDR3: TGTGCCAGCGGGACCCCAGGGGCTGGGGCCAACGTCCTGACTTTC.

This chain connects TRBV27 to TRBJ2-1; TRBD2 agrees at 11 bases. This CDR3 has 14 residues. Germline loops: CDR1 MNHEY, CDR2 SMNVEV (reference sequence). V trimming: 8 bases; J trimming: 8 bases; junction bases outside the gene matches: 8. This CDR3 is CASAVSGGAYEQFF. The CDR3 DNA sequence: TGTGCCAGCGCTGTTAGCGGGGGGGCATATGAGCAGTTCTTC.

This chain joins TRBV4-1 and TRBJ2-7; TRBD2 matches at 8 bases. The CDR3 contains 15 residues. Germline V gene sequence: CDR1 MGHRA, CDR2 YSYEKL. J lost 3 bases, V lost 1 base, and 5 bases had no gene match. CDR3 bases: TGCGCCAGCAGCCAAGTGCCGGGAGGGCACTACGAGCAGTACGTC. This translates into CASSQVPGGHYEQYV.

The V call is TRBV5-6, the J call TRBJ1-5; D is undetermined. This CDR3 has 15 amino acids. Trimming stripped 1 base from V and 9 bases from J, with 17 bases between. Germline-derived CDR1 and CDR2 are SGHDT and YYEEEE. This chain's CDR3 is CASSLRAGPAAPQHF. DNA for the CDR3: TGTGCCAGCAGCTTGCGCGCCGGGCCCGCAGCGCCCCAGCATTTT.

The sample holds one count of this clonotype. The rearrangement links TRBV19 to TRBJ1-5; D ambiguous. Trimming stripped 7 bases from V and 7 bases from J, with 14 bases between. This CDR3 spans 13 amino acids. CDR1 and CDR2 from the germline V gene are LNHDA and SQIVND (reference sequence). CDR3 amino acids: CASNVFVGQPQHF. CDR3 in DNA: TGTGCCAGTAATGTTTTTGTCGGACAGCCCCAGCATTTT.

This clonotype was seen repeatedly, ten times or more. Here the CDR3 DNA reads TGTGCCAGCAGCGTAGGAGCCCTAGAGGGACACAATGAGCAGTTCTTC. As protein: CASSVGALEGHNEQFF. The chain uses TRBV9 and TRBJ2-1; perhaps D is TRBD1 or TRBD2 (5 bases each). Trimming took 0 bases from V and 5 from J, leaving 15 bases between them. Germline CDR1 reads SGDLS; CDR2 reads YYNGEE. The CDR3 loop spans 16 amino acids.

CDR3 protein: CASRAGNSPLHF. CDR3 DNA sequence: TGTGCCAGCAGGGCAGGGAATTCACCCCTCCACTTT. The chain uses TRBV6-5 and TRBJ1-6, with D possibly being TRBD1 (5 bases). The CDR3 loop spans 12 amino acids. CDR1 is MNHEY, CDR2 SVGAGI, per germline. The germline V and J ends were trimmed by 6 bases and 7 bases, with 7 bases remaining between them.

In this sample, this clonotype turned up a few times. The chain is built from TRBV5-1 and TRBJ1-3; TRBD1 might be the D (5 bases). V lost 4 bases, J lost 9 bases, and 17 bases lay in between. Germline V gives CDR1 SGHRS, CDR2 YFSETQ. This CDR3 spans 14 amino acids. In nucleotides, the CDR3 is TGCGCCAGCAGCCCGGGGTCGGAGGACACCACCATATATTTT. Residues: CASSPGSEDTTIYF. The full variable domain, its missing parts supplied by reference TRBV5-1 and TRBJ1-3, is KAGVTQTPRYLIKTRGQQVTLSCSPISGHRSVSWYQQTPGQGLQFLFEYFSETQRNKGNFPGRFSGRQFSNSRSEMNVSTLELGDSALYLCASSPGSEDTTIYFGEGSWLTVV.

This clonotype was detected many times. This CDR3 reads CASSSVSGYEQYF. The CDR3 nucleotides read TGCGCCAGCAGCTCAGTATCGGGTTACGAGCAGTACTTC. The genes are TRBV5-1 and TRBJ2-7; D is ambiguous. Germline CDR1 and CDR2: SGHRS and YFSETQ. Trimming took off 3 bases at V and 4 bases at J, with 11 bases between the two ends. The CDR3 is 13 residues long.